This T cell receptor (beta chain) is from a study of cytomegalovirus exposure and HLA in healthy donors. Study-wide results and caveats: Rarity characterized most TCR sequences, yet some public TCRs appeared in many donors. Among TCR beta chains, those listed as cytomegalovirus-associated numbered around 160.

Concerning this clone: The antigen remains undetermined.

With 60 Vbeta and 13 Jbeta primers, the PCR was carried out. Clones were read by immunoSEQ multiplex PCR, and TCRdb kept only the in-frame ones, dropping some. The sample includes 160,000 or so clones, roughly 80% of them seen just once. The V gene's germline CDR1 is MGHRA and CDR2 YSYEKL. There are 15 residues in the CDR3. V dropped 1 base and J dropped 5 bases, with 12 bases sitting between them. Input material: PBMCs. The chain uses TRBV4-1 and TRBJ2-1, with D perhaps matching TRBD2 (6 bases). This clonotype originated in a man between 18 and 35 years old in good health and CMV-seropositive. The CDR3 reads CASSQVVGGNNEQFF. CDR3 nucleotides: TGCGCCAGCAGCCAAGTCGTGGGGGGAAACAATGAGCAGTTCTTC.